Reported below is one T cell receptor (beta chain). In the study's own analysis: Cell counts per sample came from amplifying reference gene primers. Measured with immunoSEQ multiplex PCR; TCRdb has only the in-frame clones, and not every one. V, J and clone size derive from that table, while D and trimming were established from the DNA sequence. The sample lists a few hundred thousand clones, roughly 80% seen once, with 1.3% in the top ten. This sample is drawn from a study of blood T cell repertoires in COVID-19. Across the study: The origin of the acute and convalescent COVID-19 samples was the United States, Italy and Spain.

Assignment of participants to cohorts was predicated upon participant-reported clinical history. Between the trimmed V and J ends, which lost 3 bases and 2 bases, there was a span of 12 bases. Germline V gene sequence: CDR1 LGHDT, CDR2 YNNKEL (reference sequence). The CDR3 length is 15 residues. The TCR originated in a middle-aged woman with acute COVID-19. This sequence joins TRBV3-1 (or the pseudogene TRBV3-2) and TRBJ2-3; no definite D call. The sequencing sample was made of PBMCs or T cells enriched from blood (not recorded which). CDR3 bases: TGTGCCAGCAGCCAGAGACAAACATACACAGATACGCAGTATTTT. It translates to CASSQRQTYTDTQYF.